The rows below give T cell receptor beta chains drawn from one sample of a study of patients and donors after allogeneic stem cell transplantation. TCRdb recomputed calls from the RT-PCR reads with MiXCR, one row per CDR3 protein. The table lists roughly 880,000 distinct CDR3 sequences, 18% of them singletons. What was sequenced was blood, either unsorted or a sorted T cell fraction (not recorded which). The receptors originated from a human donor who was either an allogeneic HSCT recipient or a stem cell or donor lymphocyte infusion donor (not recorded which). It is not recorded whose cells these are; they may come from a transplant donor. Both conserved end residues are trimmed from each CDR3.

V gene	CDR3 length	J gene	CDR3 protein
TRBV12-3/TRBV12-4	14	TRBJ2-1	ASSLTTPGQNNEQF
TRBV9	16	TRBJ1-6	ASSVVPRRGSYNSPLH
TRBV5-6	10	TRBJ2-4	ASSFEPNIQY
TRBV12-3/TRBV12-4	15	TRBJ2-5	ASSLARGYEEQETQY
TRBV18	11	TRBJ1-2	ASSPGQGRSYT
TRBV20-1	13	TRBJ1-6	SARDPGLLNSPLH
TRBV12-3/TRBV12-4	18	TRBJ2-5	ASSLLGGVDVAGAQETQY
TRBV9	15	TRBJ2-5	ASSTRGLAGPQETQY
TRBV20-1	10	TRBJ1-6	SAGVSNSPLH
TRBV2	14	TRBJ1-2	ASSPGTNLLNYGYT
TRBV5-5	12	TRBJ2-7	ASRIGTSSYEQY
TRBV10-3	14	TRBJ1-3	AISGGQVPSGNTIY
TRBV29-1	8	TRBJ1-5	RPGQQPQH
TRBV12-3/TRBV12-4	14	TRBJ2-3	ASSPFLEGGTDTQY
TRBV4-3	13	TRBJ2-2	ASSQGGRKGGELF
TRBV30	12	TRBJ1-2	AWENPGAGYGYT
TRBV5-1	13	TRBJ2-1	ASSLSSGSYNEQF
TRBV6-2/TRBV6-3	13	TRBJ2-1	ASSPRGRADNEQF
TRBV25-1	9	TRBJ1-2	ASSGRRGYT
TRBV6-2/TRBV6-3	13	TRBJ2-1	ASSKGTGKDNEQF
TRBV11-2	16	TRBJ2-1	ASSPRKDNPSSLAEQF
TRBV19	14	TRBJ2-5	ASSIGTSGRRETQY
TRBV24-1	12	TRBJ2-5	ATRGAEYQETQY
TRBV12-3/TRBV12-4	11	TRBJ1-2	ASSLVGLDGYT
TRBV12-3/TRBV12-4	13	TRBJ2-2	ASSFSGRGTGELF
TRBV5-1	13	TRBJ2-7	ASSPGTGGPYEQY
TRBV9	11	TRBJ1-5	ASSVGGVQPQH
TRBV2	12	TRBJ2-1	ASRKGPGEGEQF
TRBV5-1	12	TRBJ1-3	ASSLDRNGNTIY
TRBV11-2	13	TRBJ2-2	ASSSLAANTGELF
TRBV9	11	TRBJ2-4	ASSVETENIQY
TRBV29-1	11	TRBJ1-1	SVARQGGTEAF
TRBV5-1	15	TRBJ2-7	ASSLGLPRSSSYEQY
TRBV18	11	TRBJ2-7	ATSTRDSYEQY
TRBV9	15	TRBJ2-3	ASSVGRGGGFTDTQY
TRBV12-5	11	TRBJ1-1	ASGLFVNTEAF
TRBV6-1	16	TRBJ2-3	ASSRLPKAGSGTDTQY
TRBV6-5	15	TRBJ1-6	ASSYSWGTGGNSPLH
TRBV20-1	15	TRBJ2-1	SARDFIGPPPGNEQF
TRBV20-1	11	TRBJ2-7	SARVPGAYEQY
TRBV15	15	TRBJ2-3	ATSREKRRGVTDTQY
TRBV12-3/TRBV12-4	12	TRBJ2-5	ASTRDRIQETQY
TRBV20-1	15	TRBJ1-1	SARDPPDRGSATEAF
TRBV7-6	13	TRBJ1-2	ASSVIGTGSDGYT
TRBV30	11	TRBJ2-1	AWSGISHDEQF
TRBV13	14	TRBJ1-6	ASSLGGNLFDSPLH
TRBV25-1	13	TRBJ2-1	ASSEIQGVNNEQF
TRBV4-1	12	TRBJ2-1	ASMGTVSGNEQF
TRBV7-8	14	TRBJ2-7	ASSPRRSGSSYEQY
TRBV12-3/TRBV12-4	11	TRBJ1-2	ASSLSAGLSYT
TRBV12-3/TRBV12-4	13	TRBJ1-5	ASRKGTGFDQPQH